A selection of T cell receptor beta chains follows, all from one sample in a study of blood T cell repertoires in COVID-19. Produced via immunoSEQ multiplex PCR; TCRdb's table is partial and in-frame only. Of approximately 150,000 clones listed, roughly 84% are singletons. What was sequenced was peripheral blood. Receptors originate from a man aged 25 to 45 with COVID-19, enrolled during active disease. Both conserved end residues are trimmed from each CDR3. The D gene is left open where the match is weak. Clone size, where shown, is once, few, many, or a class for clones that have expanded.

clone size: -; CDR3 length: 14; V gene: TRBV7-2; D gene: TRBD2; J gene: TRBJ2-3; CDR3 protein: ASSPRTSGFPDTQY
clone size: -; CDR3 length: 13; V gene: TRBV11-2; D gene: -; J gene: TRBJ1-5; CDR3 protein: ASSLTGEGSQPQH
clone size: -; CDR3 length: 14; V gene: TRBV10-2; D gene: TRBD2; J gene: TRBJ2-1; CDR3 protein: ASSESLAGGPGEQF
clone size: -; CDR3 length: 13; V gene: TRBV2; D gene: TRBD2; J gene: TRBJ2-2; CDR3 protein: ASSTSGRAVGELF
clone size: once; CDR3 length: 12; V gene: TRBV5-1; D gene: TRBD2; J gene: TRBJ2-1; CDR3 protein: ASWPSGRANEQF
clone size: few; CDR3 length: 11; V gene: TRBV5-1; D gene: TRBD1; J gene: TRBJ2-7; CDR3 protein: ASSTGGHHEQY
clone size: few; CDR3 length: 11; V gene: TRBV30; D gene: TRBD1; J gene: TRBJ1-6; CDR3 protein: AIQGQGGSPLH
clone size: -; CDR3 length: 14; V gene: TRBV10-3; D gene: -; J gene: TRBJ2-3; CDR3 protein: AISEKEGITTDTQY
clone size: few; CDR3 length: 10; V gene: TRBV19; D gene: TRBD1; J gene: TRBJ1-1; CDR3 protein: ASSNAGTGAF
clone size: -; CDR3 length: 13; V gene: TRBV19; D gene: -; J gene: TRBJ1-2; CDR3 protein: ASSISGRGLYGYT
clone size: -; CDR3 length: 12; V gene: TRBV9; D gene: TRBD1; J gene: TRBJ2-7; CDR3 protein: ASSATGSPHEQY
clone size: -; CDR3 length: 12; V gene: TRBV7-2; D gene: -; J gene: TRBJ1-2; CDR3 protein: ASSYTGGRRGYT
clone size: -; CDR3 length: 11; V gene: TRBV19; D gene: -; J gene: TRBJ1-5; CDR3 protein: ASSIVIYQPQH
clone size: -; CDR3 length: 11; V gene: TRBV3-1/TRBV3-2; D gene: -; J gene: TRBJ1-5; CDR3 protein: ASSQGAPQPQH
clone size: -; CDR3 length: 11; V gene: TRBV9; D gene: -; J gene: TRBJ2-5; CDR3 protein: ASSPGQQETQY
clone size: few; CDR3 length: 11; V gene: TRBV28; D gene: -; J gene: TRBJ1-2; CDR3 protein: ASSPFQDNGYT
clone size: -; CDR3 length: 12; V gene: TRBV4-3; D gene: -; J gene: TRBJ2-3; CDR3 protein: ASSQGAVADTQY
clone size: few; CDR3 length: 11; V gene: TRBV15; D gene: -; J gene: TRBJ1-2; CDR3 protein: ATSRAGNYGYT
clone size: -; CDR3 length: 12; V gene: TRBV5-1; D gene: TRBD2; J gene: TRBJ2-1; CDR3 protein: ASSFELAGGGQF
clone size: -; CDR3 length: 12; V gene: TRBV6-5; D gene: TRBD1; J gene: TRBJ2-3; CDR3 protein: ASRGRGQTDTQY
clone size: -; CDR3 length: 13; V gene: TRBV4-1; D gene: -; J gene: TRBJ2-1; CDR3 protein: ASSQEWGEYNEQF
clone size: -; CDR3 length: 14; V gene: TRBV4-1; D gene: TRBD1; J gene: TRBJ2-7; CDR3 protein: ASSRSYVTGAYEQY
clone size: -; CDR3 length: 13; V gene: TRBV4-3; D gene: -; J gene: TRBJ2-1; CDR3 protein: ASSQEEASAHEQF
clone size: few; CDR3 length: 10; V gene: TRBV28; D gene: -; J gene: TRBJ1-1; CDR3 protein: ASSLLPTEAF
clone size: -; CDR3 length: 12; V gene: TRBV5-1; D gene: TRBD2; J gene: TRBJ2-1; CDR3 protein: ASSLGGSGNEQF
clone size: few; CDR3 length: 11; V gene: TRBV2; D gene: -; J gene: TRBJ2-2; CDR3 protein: ASSARVTGELF